The TCR beta chain described here comes from a study of T cells in Graves' hyperthyroidism and ophthalmopathy. Study background: It was at initial diagnosis, before any treatment, that peripheral blood was collected.

Hyperthyroidism in the patients, aged 18 to 65, was newly diagnosed and under 2 months in duration. V dropped 5 bases and J dropped 2; count of bases not matched to a gene: 3. This CDR3 comprises 13 residues. Whole-study findings and limits: The majority of expanded thyroid clonotypes above 0.001 also appeared in blood. Ophthalmopathy onset followed model prediction by a median around 6.6 months.

This clonotype was detected ten times or more. Its target is unknown. Amplification of TCR beta CDR3 regions was performed using RNA transcripts as template. The HTBI primer set drove a first-round RT-PCR of the TCR CDR3. TCRdb fed the multiplex PCR reads into MiXCR, producing one record per CDR3 protein. Of around 340,000 distinct CDR3 sequences listed, 18% are singletons. Sequenced material: blood. The sequence came from a woman aged 45 to 65 with Graves' hyperthyroidism. This chain uses TRBV12-3 or TRBV12-4 with TRBJ2-7, with TRBD2 matching 7 bases. DNA of the CDR3: TGTGCCAGCAGTGGGAGGGGAGCCTACGAGCAGTACTTC. Translation: CASSGRGAYEQYF.